This T cell receptor beta chain came from a study of human T cells and chemical hapten exposure. Study-wide results and limits: There were significantly more large CDR3 similarity clusters among expanded TCRs than among controls. The study found that DPC sensitization did not change TCRs above 1 in 1000 frequency.

As concerns this clonotype: Its specificity is unknown.

TCRdb itself ran the RACE reads through MiXCR, one entry per CDR3 protein. The data show about 360,000 distinct CDR3 sequences, with around 7% seen just once and less than 10% held by the top ten. Documented time point: patch test 1, 2 weeks after DPC sensitization. The treatment was: therapeutic diphenylcyclopropenone sensitization with weekly scalp DPC. At every patch-test visit, blood was drawn before the patch test was applied. The CDR3 runs 14 residues. Trimming took off 3 bases at V and 4 bases at J, with 12 bases between the two ends. The chain joins TRBV12-3 or TRBV12-4 to TRBJ1-1; TRBD1 might be the D (5 bases). Sequences were derived from whole blood, sampled in connection with sensitization to the hapten diphenylcyclopropenone (DPC). This TCR was sampled from a woman aged 18-35 years with alopecia areata. Some clones in this sample may be carry-over from other donors' samples. The CDR3 DNA is TGTGCCAGCAGTTTGCAGGGAAGCCTCACTGAAGCTTTCTTT. Translated, it gives CASSLQGSLTEAFF.